Below, 15 T cell receptor beta chains from the same sample are listed, as sequenced in a study of T cells in Graves' hyperthyroidism and ophthalmopathy. Amplification targeted TCR beta CDR3 regions from RNA transcripts. First-round RT-PCR of the TCR CDR3 relied on the HTBI primer set. TCRdb ran MiXCR on the multiplex PCR reads and lists one entry per CDR3 protein. The sample comprises roughly 500,000 distinct CDR3 sequences, 22% of which are singletons, and approximately 49% rests with the top ten. Sequences were obtained from blood. These receptors came from a woman between 65 and 79 years old with Graves' ophthalmopathy.

J is TRBJ2-5 and V is TRBV6-6; D unresolved. CDR3 length: 15 residues. V lost 0 bases, J lost 1 base, and 9 bases lay in between. Germline V gene sequence: CDR1 MNHNY, CDR2 SVGAGI (reference sequence). The CDR3 spells CASSYSETFQETQYF. CDR3 bases: TGTGCCAGCAGTTACTCCGAAACTTTCCAAGAGACCCAGTACTTC.

The chain carries TRBV4-1 and TRBJ1-5; D is undetermined. Germline CDR1 MGHRA, CDR2 YSYEKL. The CDR3 is 18 amino acids. Trimming cost V 0 bases and J 6 bases, with 21 bases left between them. CDR3 in DNA: TGCGCCAGCAGCCAAGAGGGAGGACCCTCCACTGCGGGTCAGCCCCAGCATTTT. It encodes CASSQEGGPSTAGQPQHF.

This clonotype was counted ten times or more. The chain combines TRBV30 with TRBJ2-1; 10 bases line up with TRBD2. Germline V lookup: CDR1 GTSNPN, CDR2 SVGIG (reference sequence). The CDR3 sequence is 11 residues long. V gave up 4 bases and J gave up 11 bases; unmatched junction bases: 2. In DNA, the CDR3 is TGTGCCTGGACTAGCGGGGGAAAGCAGTTCTTC. Amino acids: CAWTSGGKQFF.

The DNA of the CDR3 is TGCAGTGCTGCCGCCGGGACAGTGAAATCCTACGAGCAGTACTTC. Translated: CSAAAGTVKSYEQYF. V usage is TRBV20-1 and J usage is TRBJ2-7; 7 positions agree with TRBD1. The CDR3 runs to 15 residues. Germline loops: CDR1 DFQATT, CDR2 SNEGSKA (reference sequence). V gave up 5 bases and J gave up 1 base; unmatched junction bases: 11.

As DNA, the CDR3 is TGTGCCAGCAGCCGCGACACGAGCTCCTACGAGCAGTACTTC. Amino acids: CASSRDTSSYEQYF. The chain recombines TRBV6-1 with TRBJ2-7; no reliable D call. The germline gives CDR1 MNHNS, CDR2 SASEGT. The length of the CDR3 is 14 residues. The V end was cut by 6 bases, the J end by 0 bases, with 12 bases between.

Worth noting for this clonotype: A much larger clone differs from this one at a single base, so this may be a read error. This chain connects TRBV3-1 to TRBJ1-1; 7 nucleotides agree with TRBD1. Germline loops: CDR1 LGHDT, CDR2 YNNKEL (reference sequence). This CDR3 spans 15 amino acids. CDR3 region: CTSSRPGQRYTEAFF. DNA for the CDR3: TGTACCAGCAGCCGCCCGGGACAGAGGTACACTGAAGCTTTCTTT.

A single count supports this clonotype. CDR3 coding DNA: TGTGCCAGCACCAACAGCCCCTGGGGCTATGGCTACACCTTC. Encoded protein: CASTNSPWGYGYTF. V usage is TRBV6-1 and J usage is TRBJ1-2; no firm D call. The CDR3 runs to 14 residues. Per the germline V gene, CDR1 is MNHNS and CDR2 is SASEGT. Trimming pared 7 bases from V and 4 bases from J, leaving 16 bases between.

This clonotype was detected a few times. The chain links TRBV7-9 to TRBJ1-2, with unresolved D. This CDR3 contains 14 residues. V lost 5 bases to trimming and J lost 5 bases, with 15 bases between them. Germline CDR1 SEHNR, CDR2 FQNEAQ (reference sequence). In nucleotides, the CDR3 is TGTGCCAGCAGCCACGAGAATACGGGGTATGGCTACACCTTC. Its translation: CASSHENTGYGYTF.

V gene TRBV28 combines with J gene TRBJ2-7; maybe TRBD2 (5 bases). Germline loops: CDR1 MDHEN, CDR2 SYDVKM. The CDR3 contains 15 residues. The V and J ends lost 3 bases and 6 bases respectively, with 18 bases between them. The CDR3 DNA reads as TGTGCCAGCAGTTTGATCCAATTGAGGGATCGCGAGCAGTACTTC. Amino acid sequence: CASSLIQLRDREQYF. The complete variable domain, with remaining parts taken from reference TRBV28 and TRBJ2-7, reads DVKVTQSSRYLVKRTGEKVFLECVQDMDHENMFWYRQDPGLGLRLIYFSYDVKMKEKGDIPEGYSVSREKKERFSLILESASTNQTSMYLCASSLIQLRDREQYFGPGTRLTVT.

The V gene is TRBV6-1, the J gene TRBJ1-1; D gene uncertain. The CDR3 covers 13 residues. The germline V gene has CDR1 MNHNS and CDR2 SASEGT. The V end lost 5 bases, the J end lost 1 base, and 8 bases lay between the germline ends. CDR3 bases: TGTGCCAGCAGTTGGTCAGAGAACACTGAAGCTTTCTTT. It translates to CASSWSENTEAFF.

This clonotype was picked up a small number of times. This rearrangement joins TRBV7-9 to TRBJ2-3, with a weak D call TRBD1 (6 bases). Trimming pared 5 bases from V and 2 bases from J, leaving 11 bases between. The CDR3 totals 14 residues. The germline V gene encodes CDR1 SEHNR and CDR2 FQNEAQ (reference sequence). Here the CDR3 DNA reads TGTGCCAGCAGCCCAGGACAGAACACAGATACGCAGTATTTT. Residues: CASSPGQNTDTQYF.

This clonotype was seen repeatedly, ten times or more. The genes are TRBV28 and TRBJ2-1; D is possibly TRBD2 (6 bases). V was trimmed by 4 bases and J by 2 bases, leaving 15 bases between them. This CDR3 is built from 16 residues. Germline lookup yields CDR1 MDHEN and CDR2 SYDVKM. The CDR3 loop reads CASSSRRGSPYNEQFF. CDR3 nucleotide sequence: TGTGCCAGCAGTTCTCGGAGGGGCTCCCCCTACAATGAGCAGTTCTTC.

This clonotype was seen a handful of times. This rearrangement joins TRBV12-5 to TRBJ2-5; the D gene could be TRBD1 or TRBD2 (5 bases each). Germline V gene data show CDR1 as LGHNT and CDR2 as FRNRAP. Trimming shortened V by 2 bases and J by 4 bases, and 14 bases separated the two germline ends. The CDR3 runs 15 residues. This CDR3 reads CASGLFRGDGETQYF. The CDR3 DNA reads as TGTGCTAGTGGTTTGTTTCGGGGCGACGGAGAGACCCAGTACTTC. Using reference TRBV12-5 and TRBJ2-5 for the parts outside the CDR3, the full variable domain is DARVTQTPRHKVTEMGQEVTMRCQPILGHNTVFWYRQTMMQGLELLAYFRNRAPLDDSGMPKDRFSAEMPDATLATLKIQPSEPRDSAVYFCASGLFRGDGETQYFGPGTRLLVL.

To note about this clonotype: This may come from a read error, since a much larger clone is one base off. The chain employs TRBV6-9 and TRBJ2-1; a possible D gene is TRBD1 (6 bases). The CDR3 runs to 16 residues. Germline V gives CDR1 MNHGY, CDR2 SVAAGI. CDR3 loop: CASSYRGLAPYSEQFF. The CDR3 DNA sequence: TGTGCCAGCAGTTACAGGGGTCTAGCTCCCTACAGTGAGCAGTTCTTC.

This clonotype has only a few counts. V gene TRBV30 combines with J gene TRBJ2-7, with a possible D match to TRBD1 (6 bases). Looked up from germline, CDR1 is GTSNPN and CDR2 is SVGIG (reference sequence). The V end was cut by 4 bases, the J end by 2 bases, with 12 bases between. There are 13 residues in the CDR3. The CDR3: CAWKAGVTYEQYF. The CDR3 DNA is TGTGCCTGGAAGGCAGGGGTTACCTACGAGCAGTACTTC.